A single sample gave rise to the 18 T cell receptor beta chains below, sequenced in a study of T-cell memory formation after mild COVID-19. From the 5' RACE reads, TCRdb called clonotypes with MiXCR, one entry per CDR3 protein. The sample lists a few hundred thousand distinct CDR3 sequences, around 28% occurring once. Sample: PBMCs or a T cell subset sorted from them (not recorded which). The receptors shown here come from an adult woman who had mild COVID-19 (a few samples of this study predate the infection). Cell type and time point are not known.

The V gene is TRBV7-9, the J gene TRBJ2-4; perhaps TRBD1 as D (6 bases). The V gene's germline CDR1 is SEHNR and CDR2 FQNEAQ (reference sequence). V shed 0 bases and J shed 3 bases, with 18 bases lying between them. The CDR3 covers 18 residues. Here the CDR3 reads CASSLAPHRDWSKNIQYF. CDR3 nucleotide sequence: TGTGCCAGCAGCTTAGCCCCCCACAGGGATTGGAGCAAAAACATTCAGTACTTC.

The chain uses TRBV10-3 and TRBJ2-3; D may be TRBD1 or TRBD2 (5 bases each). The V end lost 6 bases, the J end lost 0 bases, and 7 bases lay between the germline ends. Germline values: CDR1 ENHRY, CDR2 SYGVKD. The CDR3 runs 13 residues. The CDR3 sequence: CAISGASTDTQYF. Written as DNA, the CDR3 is TGTGCCATCAGCGGGGCGAGCACAGATACGCAGTATTTT.

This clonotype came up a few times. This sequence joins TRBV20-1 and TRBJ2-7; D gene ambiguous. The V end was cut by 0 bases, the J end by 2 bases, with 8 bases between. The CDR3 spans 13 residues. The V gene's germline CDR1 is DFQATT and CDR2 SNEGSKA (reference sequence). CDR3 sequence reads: CSARELDTYEQYF. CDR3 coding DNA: TGCAGTGCTAGAGAGCTAGACACCTACGAGCAGTACTTC.

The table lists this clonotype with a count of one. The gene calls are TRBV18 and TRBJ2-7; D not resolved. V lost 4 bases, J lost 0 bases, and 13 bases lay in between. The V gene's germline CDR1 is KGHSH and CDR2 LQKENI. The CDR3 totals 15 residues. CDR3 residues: CASSRHVSHSYEQYF. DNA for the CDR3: TGTGCCAGCTCACGGCATGTATCCCACTCCTACGAGCAGTACTTC.

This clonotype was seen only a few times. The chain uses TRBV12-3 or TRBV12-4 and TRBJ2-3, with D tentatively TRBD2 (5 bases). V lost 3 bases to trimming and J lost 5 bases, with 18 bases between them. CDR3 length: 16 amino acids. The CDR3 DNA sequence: TGTGCCAGCAGTTTTTCGTCTAGCCGGATTGTAGATACGCAGTATTTT. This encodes CASSFSSSRIVDTQYF.

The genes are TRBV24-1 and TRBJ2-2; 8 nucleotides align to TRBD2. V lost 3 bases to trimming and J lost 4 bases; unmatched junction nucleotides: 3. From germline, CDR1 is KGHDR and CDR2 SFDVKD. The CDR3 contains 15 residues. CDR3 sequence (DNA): TGTGCCACCAGTGATCCGGGACTAGTCACCGGGGAGCTGTTTTTT. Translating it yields CATSDPGLVTGELFF.

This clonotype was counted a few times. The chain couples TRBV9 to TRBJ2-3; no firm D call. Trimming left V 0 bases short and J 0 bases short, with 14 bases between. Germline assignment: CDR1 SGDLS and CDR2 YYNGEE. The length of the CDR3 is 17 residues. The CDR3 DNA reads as TGTGCCAGCAGCGTAGTTGGAGATTGGATCAGCACAGATACGCAGTATTTT. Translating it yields CASSVVGDWISTDTQYF. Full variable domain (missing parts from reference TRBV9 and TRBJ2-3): DSGVTQTPKHLITATGQRVTLRCSPRSGDLSVYWYQQSLDQGLQFLIQYYNGEERAKGNILERFSAQQFPDLHSELNLSSLELGDSALYFCASSVVGDWISTDTQYFGPGTRLTVL.

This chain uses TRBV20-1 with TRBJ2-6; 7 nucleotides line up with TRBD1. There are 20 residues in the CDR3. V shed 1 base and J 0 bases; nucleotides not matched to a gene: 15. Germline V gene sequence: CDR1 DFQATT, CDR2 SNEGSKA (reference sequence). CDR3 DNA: TGCAGTGCTAGAGTGCCTGCGACAGGGCCTGCAATCTCTGGGGCCAACGTCCTGACTTTC. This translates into CSARVPATGPAISGANVLTF.

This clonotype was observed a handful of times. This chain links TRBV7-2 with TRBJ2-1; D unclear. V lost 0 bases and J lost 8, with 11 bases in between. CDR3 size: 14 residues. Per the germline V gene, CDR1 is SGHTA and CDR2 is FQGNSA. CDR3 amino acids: CASSLATGPDEQFF. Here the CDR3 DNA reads TGTGCCAGCAGCTTAGCTACGGGTCCCGATGAGCAGTTCTTC. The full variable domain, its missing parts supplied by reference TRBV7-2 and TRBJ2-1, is GAGVSQSPSNKVTEKGKDVELRCDPISGHTALYWYRQSLGQGLEFLIYFQGNSAPDKSGLPSDRFSAERTGGSVSTLTIQRTQQEDSAVYLCASSLATGPDEQFFGPGTRLTVL.

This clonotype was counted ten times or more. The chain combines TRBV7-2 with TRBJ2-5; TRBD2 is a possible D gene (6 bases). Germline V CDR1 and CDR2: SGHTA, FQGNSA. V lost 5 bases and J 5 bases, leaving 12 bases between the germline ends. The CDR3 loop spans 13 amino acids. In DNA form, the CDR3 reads TGTGCCAGCAGCCAGGTCGGAGGGGAGACCCAGTACTTC. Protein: CASSQVGGETQYF.

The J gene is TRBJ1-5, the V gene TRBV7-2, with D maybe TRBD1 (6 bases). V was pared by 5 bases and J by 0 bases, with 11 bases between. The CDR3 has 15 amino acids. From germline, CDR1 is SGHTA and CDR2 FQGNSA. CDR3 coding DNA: TGTGCCAGCAGCCGCAGGGGTTCTAGCAATCAGCCCCAGCATTTT. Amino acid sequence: CASSRRGSSNQPQHF.

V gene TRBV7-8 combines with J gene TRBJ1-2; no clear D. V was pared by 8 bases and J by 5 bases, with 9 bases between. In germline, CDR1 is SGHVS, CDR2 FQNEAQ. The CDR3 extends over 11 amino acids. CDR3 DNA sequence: TGTGCCAGCGCAGCGGCTTATGGCTACACCTTC. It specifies CASAAAYGYTF.

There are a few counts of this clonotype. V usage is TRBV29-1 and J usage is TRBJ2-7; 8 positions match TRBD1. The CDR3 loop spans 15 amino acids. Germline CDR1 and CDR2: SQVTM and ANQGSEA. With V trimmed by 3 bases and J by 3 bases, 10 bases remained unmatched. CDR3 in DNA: TGCAGCGTTGAGAAGGCTGACAGGGGCATCTACGAGCAGTACTTC. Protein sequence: CSVEKADRGIYEQYF.

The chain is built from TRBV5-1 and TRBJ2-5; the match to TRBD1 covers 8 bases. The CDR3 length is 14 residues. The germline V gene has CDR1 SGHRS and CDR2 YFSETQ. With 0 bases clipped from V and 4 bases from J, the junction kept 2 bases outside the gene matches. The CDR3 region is CASSLVQGGETQYF. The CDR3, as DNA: TGCGCCAGCAGCTTGGTACAGGGGGGAGAGACCCAGTACTTC.

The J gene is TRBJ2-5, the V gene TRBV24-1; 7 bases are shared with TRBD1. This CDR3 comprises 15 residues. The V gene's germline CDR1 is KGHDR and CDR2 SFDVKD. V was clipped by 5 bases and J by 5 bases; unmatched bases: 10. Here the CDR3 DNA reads TGTGCCACCAGTGCAGCTACAGGGGCCGTGGAGACCCAGTACTTC. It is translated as CATSAATGAVETQYF.

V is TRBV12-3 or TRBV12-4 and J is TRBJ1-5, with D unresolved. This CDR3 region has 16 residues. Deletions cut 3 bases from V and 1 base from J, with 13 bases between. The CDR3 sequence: CASSFRGEGSNQPQHF. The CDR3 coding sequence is TGTGCCAGCAGTTTTCGTGGGGAAGGGAGCAATCAGCCCCAGCATTTT.

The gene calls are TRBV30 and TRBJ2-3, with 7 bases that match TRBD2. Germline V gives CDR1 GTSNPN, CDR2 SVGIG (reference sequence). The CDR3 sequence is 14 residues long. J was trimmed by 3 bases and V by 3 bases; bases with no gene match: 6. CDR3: CAWRAGRSTDTQYF. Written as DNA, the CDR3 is TGTGCCTGGAGGGCCGGGAGGTCGACAGATACGCAGTATTTT. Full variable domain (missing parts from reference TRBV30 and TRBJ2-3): SQTIHQWPATLVQPVGSPLSLECTVEGTSNPNLYWYRQAAGRGLQLLFYSVGIGQISSEVPQNLSASRPQDRQFILSSKKLLLSDSGFYLCAWRAGRSTDTQYFGPGTRLTVL.

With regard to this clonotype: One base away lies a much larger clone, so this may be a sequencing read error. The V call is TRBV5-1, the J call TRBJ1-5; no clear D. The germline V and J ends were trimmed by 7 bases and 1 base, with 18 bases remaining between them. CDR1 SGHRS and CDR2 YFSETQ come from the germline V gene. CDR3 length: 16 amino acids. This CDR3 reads CASAAMPRASNQPQHF. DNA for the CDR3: TGCGCCAGCGCCGCCATGCCGCGGGCCAGCAATCAGCCCCAGCATTTT.